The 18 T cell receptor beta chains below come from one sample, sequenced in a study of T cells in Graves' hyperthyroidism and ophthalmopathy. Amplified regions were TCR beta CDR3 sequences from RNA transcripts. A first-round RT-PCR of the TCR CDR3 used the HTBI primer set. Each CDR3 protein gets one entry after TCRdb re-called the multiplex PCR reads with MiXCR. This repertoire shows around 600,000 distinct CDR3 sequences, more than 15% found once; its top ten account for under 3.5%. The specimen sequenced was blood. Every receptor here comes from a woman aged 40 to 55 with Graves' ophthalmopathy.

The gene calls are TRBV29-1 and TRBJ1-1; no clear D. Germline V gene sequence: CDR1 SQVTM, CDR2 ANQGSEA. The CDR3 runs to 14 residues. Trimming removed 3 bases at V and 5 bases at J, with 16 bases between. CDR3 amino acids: CSVETQGLSTEAFF. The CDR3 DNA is TGCAGCGTTGAGACTCAAGGGCTATCGACTGAAGCTTTCTTT. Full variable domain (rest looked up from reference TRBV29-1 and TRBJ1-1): SAVISQKPSRDICQRGTSLTIQCQVDSQVTMMFWYRQQPGQSLTLIATANQGSEATYESGFVIDKFPISRPNLTFSTLTVSNMSPEDSSIYLCSVETQGLSTEAFFGQGTRLTVV.

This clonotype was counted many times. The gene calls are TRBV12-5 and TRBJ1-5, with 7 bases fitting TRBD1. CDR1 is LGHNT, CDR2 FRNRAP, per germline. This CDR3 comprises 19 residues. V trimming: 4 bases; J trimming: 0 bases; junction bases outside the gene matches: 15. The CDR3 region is CASGYDPTGRGDSNQPQHF. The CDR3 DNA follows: TGTGCTAGTGGTTATGACCCGACAGGGAGGGGGGATAGCAATCAGCCCCAGCATTTT.

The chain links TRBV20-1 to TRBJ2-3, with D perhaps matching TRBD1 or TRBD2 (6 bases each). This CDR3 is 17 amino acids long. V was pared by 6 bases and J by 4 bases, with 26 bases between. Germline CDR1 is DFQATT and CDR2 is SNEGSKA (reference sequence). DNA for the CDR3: TGCAGTGCCCCCCGGGAGAGAGTGGGCAGGGGTTCAGATACGCAGTATTTT. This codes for CSAPRERVGRGSDTQYF.

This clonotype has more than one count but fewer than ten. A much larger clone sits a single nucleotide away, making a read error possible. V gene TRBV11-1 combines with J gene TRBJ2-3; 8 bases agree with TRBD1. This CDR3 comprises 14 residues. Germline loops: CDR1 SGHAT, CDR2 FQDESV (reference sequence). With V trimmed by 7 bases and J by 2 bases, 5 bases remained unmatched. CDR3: CASTRTGHTDTQYF. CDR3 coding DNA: TGTGCCAGCACTCGGACAGGGCACACAGATACGCAGTATTTT. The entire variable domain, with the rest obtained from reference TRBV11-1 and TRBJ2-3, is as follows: EAEVAQSPRYKITEKSQAVAFWCDPISGHATLYWYRQILGQGPELLVQFQDESVVDDSQLPKDRFSAERLKGVDSTLKIQPAELGDSAMYLCASTRTGHTDTQYFGPGTRLTVL.

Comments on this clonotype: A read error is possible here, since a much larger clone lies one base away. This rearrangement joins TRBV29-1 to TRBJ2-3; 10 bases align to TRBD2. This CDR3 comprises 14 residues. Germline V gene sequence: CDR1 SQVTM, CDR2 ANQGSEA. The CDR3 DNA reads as TGCAACGTTCAAGGGACTAGCGCGACAGATACGCAGTATTTT. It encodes CNVQGTSATDTQYF.

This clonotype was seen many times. CDR3 bases: TGTGCCAGCAGTCCGGACAGCCTCTCGATTCTGTTTTTT. This gives the protein CASSPDSLSILFF. V is TRBV6-1 and J is TRBJ1-4; a weak D match, TRBD1 (6 bases). Germline values: CDR1 MNHNS, CDR2 SASEGT. This CDR3 is 13 amino acids long. V lost 5 bases and J 14 bases, leaving 18 bases between the germline ends.

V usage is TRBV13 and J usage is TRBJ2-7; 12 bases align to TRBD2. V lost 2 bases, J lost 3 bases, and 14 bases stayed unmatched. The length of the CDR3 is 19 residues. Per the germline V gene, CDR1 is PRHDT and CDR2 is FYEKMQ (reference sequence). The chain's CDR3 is CASSLKAGGGLAGYYEQYF. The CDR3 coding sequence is TGTGCCAGCAGCTTAAAAGCGGGGGGAGGACTAGCGGGATACTACGAGCAGTACTTC.

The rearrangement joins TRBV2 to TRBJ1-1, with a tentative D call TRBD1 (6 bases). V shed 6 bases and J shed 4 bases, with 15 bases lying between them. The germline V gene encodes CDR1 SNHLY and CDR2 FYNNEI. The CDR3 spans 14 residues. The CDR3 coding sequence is TGTGCCAGCAGCGGACAGCAATACGGCACTGAAGCTTTCTTT. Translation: CASSGQQYGTEAFF.

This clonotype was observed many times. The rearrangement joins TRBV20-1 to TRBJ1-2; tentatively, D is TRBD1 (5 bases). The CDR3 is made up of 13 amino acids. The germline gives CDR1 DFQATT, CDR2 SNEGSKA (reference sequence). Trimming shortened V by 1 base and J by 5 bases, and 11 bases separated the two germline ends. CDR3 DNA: TGCAGTGCTAGAGGACCAGACAGTTATGGCTACACCTTC. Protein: CSARGPDSYGYTF.

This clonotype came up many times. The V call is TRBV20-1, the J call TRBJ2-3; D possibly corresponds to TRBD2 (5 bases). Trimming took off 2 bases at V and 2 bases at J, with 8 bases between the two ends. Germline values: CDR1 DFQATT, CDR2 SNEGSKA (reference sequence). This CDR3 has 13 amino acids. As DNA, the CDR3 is TGCAGTGCTAGACCTAGCCACACAGATACGCAGTATTTT. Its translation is CSARPSHTDTQYF.

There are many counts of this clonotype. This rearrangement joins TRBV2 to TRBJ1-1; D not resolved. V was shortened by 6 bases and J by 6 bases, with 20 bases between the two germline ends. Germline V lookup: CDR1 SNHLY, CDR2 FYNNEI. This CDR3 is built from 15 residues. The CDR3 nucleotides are TGTGCCAGCAGCTCCCGTGGCAGCGGGGTAGCTGAAGCTTTCTTT. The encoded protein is CASSSRGSGVAEAFF.

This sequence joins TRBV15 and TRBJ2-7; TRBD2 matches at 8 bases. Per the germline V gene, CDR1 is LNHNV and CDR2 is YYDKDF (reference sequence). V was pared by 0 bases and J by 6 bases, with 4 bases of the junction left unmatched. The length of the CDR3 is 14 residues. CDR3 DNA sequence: TGTGCCACCAGCAGAGATGCGGGAGGTTCCGAGCAGTACTTC. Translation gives CATSRDAGGSEQYF.

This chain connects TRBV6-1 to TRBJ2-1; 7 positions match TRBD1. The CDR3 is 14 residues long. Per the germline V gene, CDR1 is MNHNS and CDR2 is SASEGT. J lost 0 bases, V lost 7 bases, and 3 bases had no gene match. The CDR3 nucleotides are TGTGCCAGCACAGGGGGACGCTCCTACAATGAGCAGTTCTTC. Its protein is CASTGGRSYNEQFF.

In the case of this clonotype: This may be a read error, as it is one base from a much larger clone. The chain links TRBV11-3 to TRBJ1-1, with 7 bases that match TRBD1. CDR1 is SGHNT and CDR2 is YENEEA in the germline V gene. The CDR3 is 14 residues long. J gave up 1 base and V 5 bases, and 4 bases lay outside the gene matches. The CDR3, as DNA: TGTGCCAGCAGCGCGCACAGGGGGAACACTGAAGCTTTCTTT. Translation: CASSAHRGNTEAFF.

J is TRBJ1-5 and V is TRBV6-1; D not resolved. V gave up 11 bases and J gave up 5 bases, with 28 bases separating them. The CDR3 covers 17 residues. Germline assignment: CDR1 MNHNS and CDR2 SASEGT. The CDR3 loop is CAGTPRGRSKLDQPQHF. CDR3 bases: TGTGCCGGCACCCCACGAGGGCGGTCTAAACTAGATCAGCCCCAGCATTTT.

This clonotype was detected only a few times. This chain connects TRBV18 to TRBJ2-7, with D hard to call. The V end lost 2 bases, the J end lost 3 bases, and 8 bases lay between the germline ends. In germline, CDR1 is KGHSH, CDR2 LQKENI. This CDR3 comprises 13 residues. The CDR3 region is CASSPSSNYEQYF. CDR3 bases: TGTGCCAGCTCACCAAGCAGCAACTACGAGCAGTACTTC.

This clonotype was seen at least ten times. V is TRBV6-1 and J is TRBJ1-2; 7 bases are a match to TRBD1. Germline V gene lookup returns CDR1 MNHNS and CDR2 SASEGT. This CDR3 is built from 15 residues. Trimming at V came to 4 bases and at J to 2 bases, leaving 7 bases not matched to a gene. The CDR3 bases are TGTGCCAGCAGTGCGGGCGACAGGGTAAACTATGGCTACACCTTC. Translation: CASSAGDRVNYGYTF.

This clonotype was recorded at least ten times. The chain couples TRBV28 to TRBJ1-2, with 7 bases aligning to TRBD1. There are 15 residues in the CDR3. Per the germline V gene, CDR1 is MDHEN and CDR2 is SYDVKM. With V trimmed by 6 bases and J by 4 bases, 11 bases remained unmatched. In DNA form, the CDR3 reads TGTGCCAGCAGAGAACCCTTAAGGACAGGCTATGGCTACACCTTC. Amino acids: CASREPLRTGYGYTF.